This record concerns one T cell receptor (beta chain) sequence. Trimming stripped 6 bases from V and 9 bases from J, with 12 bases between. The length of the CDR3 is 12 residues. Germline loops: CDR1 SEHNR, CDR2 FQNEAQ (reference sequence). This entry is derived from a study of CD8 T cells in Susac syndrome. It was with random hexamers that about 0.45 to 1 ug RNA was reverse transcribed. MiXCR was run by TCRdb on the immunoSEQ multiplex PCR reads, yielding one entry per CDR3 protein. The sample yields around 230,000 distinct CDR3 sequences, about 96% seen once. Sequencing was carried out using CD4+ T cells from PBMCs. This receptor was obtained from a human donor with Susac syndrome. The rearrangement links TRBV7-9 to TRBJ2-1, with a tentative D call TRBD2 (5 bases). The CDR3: CASRRGLGEQFF. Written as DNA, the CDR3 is TGTGCCAGCAGAAGAGGGCTCGGTGAGCAGTTCTTC.